These 11 T cell receptor beta chains originate from one sample sequenced in a study of cytomegalovirus exposure and HLA in healthy donors. Assay used: immunoSEQ multiplex PCR; TCRdb lists only in-frame clones, some missing. This sample has about 160,000 clones, with 85% to 90% found just once. Sequencing input: PBMCs. All receptors derive from a young woman in good health and CMV-seropositive.

The chain couples TRBV7-9 to TRBJ2-1, with no clear D. This CDR3 contains 13 residues. Per the germline V gene, CDR1 is SEHNR and CDR2 is FQNEAQ (reference sequence). The V end lost 1 base, the J end lost 3 bases, and 4 bases lay between the germline ends. CDR3 DNA sequence: TGTGCCAGCAGCTTAGGTAGCTACAATGAGCAGTTCTTC. This codes for CASSLGSYNEQFF.

V is TRBV12-2 and J is TRBJ2-5; the table names TRBD1, a call not compared with the DNA. TRBV12-2 is noted as a pseudogene. CDR3 length: 15 amino acids. The CDR3 here is CASRLRDRGCETQYF. In nucleotides, the CDR3 is TGTGCAAGTCGCTTGCGGGACAGGGGGTGCGAGACCCAGTACTTC.

This chain links TRBV4-2 with TRBJ2-7, with a tentative D call TRBD2 (6 bases). The germline V and J ends were trimmed by 1 base and 2 bases, with 12 bases remaining between them. This CDR3 is 15 amino acids long. Germline values: CDR1 LGHNA, CDR2 YNFKEQ. This chain's CDR3 is CASSQGDSGTYEQYF. CDR3 nucleotide sequence: TGTGCCAGCAGCCAAGGTGATAGCGGTACCTACGAGCAGTACTTC.

V and J are TRBV18 and TRBJ1-2, with TRBD1 as a possible D gene (5 bases). Germline V CDR1 and CDR2: KGHSH, LQKENI. V dropped 2 bases and J dropped 1 base, with 8 bases sitting between them. The CDR3 totals 14 residues. CDR3 residues: CASSPSQGNYGYTF. CDR3 nucleotide sequence: TGTGCCAGCTCACCATCCCAGGGTAACTATGGCTACACCTTC.

This clone occurred a few times. This chain uses TRBV5-1 with TRBJ1-2; D remains unclear. The CDR3 length is 14 residues. In germline, CDR1 is SGHRS, CDR2 YFSETQ. Deletions cut 0 bases from V and 3 bases from J, with 9 bases between. CDR3 sequence reads: CASSLEDGDYGYTF. Written as DNA, the CDR3 is TGCGCCAGCAGCTTGGAGGACGGGGACTATGGCTACACCTTC.

The chain combines TRBV7-2 with TRBJ2-1; D not resolved. The germline CDR1 and CDR2 sequences are SGHTA and FQGNSA. The CDR3 has 14 amino acids. V dropped 6 bases and J dropped 4 bases, with 13 bases sitting between them. The CDR3 reads CASRTTGSYNEQFF. The CDR3 DNA follows: TGTGCCAGCAGAACGACTGGGTCATACAATGAGCAGTTCTTC.

CDR3 coding DNA: TGTGCCATCAGGCCAGCGGGAACCTACGAGCAGTACTTC. It specifies CAIRPAGTYEQYF. The chain carries TRBV10-3 and TRBJ2-7, with 7 bases that match TRBD2. CDR3 size: 13 residues. J gave up 2 bases and V 6 bases, and 4 bases lay outside the gene matches. In germline, CDR1 is ENHRY, CDR2 SYGVKD.

This sequence joins TRBV30 and TRBJ2-1, with 13 bases aligning to TRBD2. This CDR3 is 16 amino acids long. Per the germline V gene, CDR1 is GTSNPN and CDR2 is SVGIG (reference sequence). V dropped 2 bases and J dropped 0; count of bases not matched to a gene: 1. Here the CDR3 DNA reads TGTGCCTGGAGTCGGACTAGCGGGAGCTCCTACAATGAGCAGTTCTTC. Protein sequence: CAWSRTSGSSYNEQFF.

Concerning this clone itself: At one end, the junction sequence differs from germline, possibly due to a read error. The chain employs TRBV18 and TRBJ2-1; 9 nucleotides line up with TRBD1. The CDR3 loop spans 16 amino acids. Germline CDR1 and CDR2: KGHSH and LQKENI. CDR3 DNA sequence: TGTGCCAGCTCACCGTGGACGGGACAGGGTATGGATGAGCAGCTCTTC. It translates to CASSPWTGQGMDEQLF.

This chain uses TRBV6-1 with TRBJ2-4; D uncertain. The CDR3 contains 11 residues. V lost 5 bases and J 12 bases, leaving 11 bases between the germline ends. The germline V gene encodes CDR1 MNHNS and CDR2 SASEGT. In DNA, the CDR3 is TGTGCCAGCAGTCTGGCAAACCATCAGTACTTC. It encodes CASSLANHQYF.

This chain connects TRBV4-1 to TRBJ2-2; D possibly corresponds to TRBD1 (6 bases). The CDR3 contains 16 residues. In germline, CDR1 is MGHRA, CDR2 YSYEKL. V was trimmed by 3 bases and J by 2 bases, leaving 13 bases between them. The CDR3 sequence is CASSHKGHRNTGELFF. The CDR3 coding sequence is TGCGCCAGCAGCCATAAGGGACACAGAAACACCGGGGAGCTGTTTTTT.